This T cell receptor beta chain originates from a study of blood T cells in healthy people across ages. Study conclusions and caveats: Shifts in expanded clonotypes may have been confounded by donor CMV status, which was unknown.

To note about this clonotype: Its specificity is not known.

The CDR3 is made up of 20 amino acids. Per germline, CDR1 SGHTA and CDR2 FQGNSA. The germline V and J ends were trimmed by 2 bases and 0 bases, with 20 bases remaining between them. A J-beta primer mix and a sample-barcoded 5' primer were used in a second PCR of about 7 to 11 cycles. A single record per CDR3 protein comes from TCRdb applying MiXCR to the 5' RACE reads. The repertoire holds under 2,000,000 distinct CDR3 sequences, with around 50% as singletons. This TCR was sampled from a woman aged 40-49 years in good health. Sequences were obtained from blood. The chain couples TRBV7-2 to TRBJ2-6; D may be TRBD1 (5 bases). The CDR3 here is CASSLIADSHLSSGANVLTF. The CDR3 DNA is TGTGCCAGCAGCTTAATCGCCGACAGCCACCTCAGCTCTGGGGCCAACGTCCTGACTTTC.